This T cell receptor beta chain was sequenced in a study of blood T cell repertoires in COVID-19. Study information: COVID-19 samples collected from the United States, Italy and Spain covered acute and convalescent phases. In each case, the material was cDNA or gDNA derived from T cells, B-cell-depleted T cells, or PBMCs.

In the authors' methods: Reference gene primer amplification gave estimated nucleated cell counts. Sequenced by immunoSEQ multiplex PCR; TCRdb stores in-frame clones only, minus some. V, J and clone size were drawn from that table, and D and trimming were deduced from the DNA. Of approximately 170,000 clones listed, about 74% are singletons. Germline-derived CDR1 and CDR2 are SGHTS and YDEGEE. V lost 5 bases, J lost 2 bases, and 14 bases lay in between. This CDR3 is 15 amino acids long. The origin of this receptor is an elderly woman with acute or convalescent COVID-19. The chain combines TRBV5-8 with TRBJ1-5; no clear D. The material sequenced was peripheral blood. The CDR3 coding sequence is TGTGCCAGCAGATATAAAAACGGAGGCAATCAGCCCCAGCATTTT. It is translated as CASRYKNGGNQPQHF.